This T cell receptor beta chain was sequenced in a study of control samples from healthy donors and cancer patients (dated by TCRdb to 2019 to 2021). The library was produced with the immunoSEQ multiplex PCR assay. What TCRdb holds here is the immuneACCESS table cut down to in-frame rearrangements. Part of the clones is not present; checked against another copy, under half of the missing clones reflect an unresolved V gene, and the others are unexplained. Here the sample has about 84,000 clones; more than 65% occur a single time. The ten largest account for approximately 10% of the sample. To note about this clone: Its antigen remains undetermined. It has no much larger one-base neighbor in the sample; base qualities were not kept.

Relative to germline, V is 1 base shorter and J is 0 bases shorter, with 5 bases between their ends. From a lookup of the germline V gene, CDR1 and CDR2 are SGHRS and YFSETQ. The cysteine opens and the phenylalanine closes a CDR3 of 15 amino acids. The retained sequence is limited to the CDR3, 45 bases, with the frame set at the first base. The rearranged segments are TRBV5-1 and TRBJ2-6, with the D gene not confidently named. Input material: PBMCs. This receptor was identified in a man between 60 and 75 years old with head and neck cancer. The CDR3 loop reads CASSLSGSGANVLTF. The nucleotide sequence reads as follows: TGCGCCAGCAGCTTGTCCGGCTCTGGGGCCAACGTCCTGACTTTC.